This entry features one TCR beta chain sequence. These data are taken from a study of blood T cell repertoires in COVID-19. In the study overall: The cDNA or gDNA used as material had been derived from T cells, B-cell-depleted T cells, or PBMCs.

The assay was immunoSEQ multiplex PCR, and TCRdb's table has in-frame clones only and misses some. The table lists more than 25,000 clones, over 75% of them singletons. CDR3 length equals 12 residues. The V and J ends lost 10 bases and 5 bases respectively, with 10 bases between them. In germline, CDR1 is KGHDR, CDR2 SFDVKD. Sequences were obtained from peripheral blood. The source of this sequence is a woman of 80 years or more with COVID-19, enrolled during active disease. V usage is TRBV24-1 and J usage is TRBJ2-2; D remains ambiguous. The CDR3 DNA follows: TGTGCCACAGCCACTCGAACCGGGGAGCTGTTTTTT. Translation: CATATRTGELFF.